This is a list of T cell receptor beta chains from one sample in a study of T cells in Graves' hyperthyroidism and ophthalmopathy. MiXCR, run by TCRdb on the multiplex PCR reads, gives a single entry per CDR3 protein. Of about 640,000 distinct CDR3 sequences listed, around 21% are singletons. Sequencing was carried out using blood. Source of these receptors: a man younger than 40 with Graves' ophthalmopathy. Both conserved end residues are trimmed from each CDR3.

j_call: TRBJ2-5
v_call: TRBV5-6
cdr3_aa: ASSLARRTQETQY

j_call: TRBJ2-1
v_call: TRBV4-1
cdr3_aa: ASSRLADYNEQF

j_call: TRBJ2-1
v_call: TRBV20-1
cdr3_aa: SARGTSGSPNEQF

j_call: TRBJ2-7
v_call: TRBV2
cdr3_aa: ASSAGQGAGYEQY

j_call: TRBJ2-2
v_call: TRBV11-2
cdr3_aa: ASSLVWTSGIWGNTGELF

j_call: TRBJ1-2
v_call: TRBV20-1
cdr3_aa: SASPPETGVFYGYT

j_call: TRBJ2-3
v_call: TRBV29-1
cdr3_aa: SVRDGTDTQY

j_call: TRBJ2-1
v_call: TRBV24-1
cdr3_aa: ATSDFPGVSGYNEQF

j_call: TRBJ2-7
v_call: TRBV29-1
cdr3_aa: SVGATAYEQY

j_call: TRBJ2-5
v_call: TRBV10-2
cdr3_aa: ATPAETSGPEETQY

j_call: TRBJ2-7
v_call: TRBV19
cdr3_aa: ASSQLTGLGYEQY

j_call: TRBJ1-1
v_call: TRBV3-1
cdr3_aa: ASSQVKPPEAF

j_call: TRBJ1-1
v_call: TRBV7-9
cdr3_aa: ASSLGTNRNTEAF

j_call: TRBJ1-4
v_call: TRBV7-6
cdr3_aa: ASSSINAGYEKLF

j_call: TRBJ2-1
v_call: TRBV7-9
cdr3_aa: ASSPHWRQGNSYNEQF

j_call: TRBJ2-5
v_call: TRBV9
cdr3_aa: ASSVAGWAEGETQY

j_call: TRBJ1-2
v_call: TRBV27
cdr3_aa: ASSSPPRGDGYT

j_call: TRBJ1-2
v_call: TRBV7-8
cdr3_aa: ASSLAVRTATWEDGYT

j_call: TRBJ2-3
v_call: TRBV30
cdr3_aa: AWLRSGTTDTQY

j_call: TRBJ1-6
v_call: TRBV7-8
cdr3_aa: ASSSDLSTDLNSPLH

j_call: TRBJ2-7
v_call: TRBV20-1
cdr3_aa: SARDTQHSGRNDEQY

j_call: TRBJ1-5
v_call: TRBV11-2
cdr3_aa: ASSLRGLEGQPQH

j_call: TRBJ1-1
v_call: TRBV7-3
cdr3_aa: ASSKTGMNTEAF

j_call: TRBJ2-5
v_call: TRBV3-1
cdr3_aa: ASSQGSMAGAETQY

j_call: TRBJ2-1
v_call: TRBV29-1
cdr3_aa: SVRDRGWDNEQF

j_call: TRBJ2-1
v_call: TRBV3-1
cdr3_aa: ASSQDPTGLVSNEQF

j_call: TRBJ2-7
v_call: TRBV7-2
cdr3_aa: ASSLYTPREQY

j_call: TRBJ2-5
v_call: TRBV5-1
cdr3_aa: ASSLEGVETQY

j_call: TRBJ2-3
v_call: TRBV20-1
cdr3_aa: SASWGRTDTQY